This TCR beta chain is drawn from a study of T-cell memory formation after mild COVID-19. The length of the CDR3 is 15 residues. CDR1 and CDR2 from the germline V gene are DFQATT and SNEGSKA (reference sequence). V was pared by 0 bases and J by 0 bases, with 10 bases between. This clonotype was picked up a small number of times. Each CDR3 protein is one row after TCRdb ran MiXCR on the 5' RACE reads. The sample carries 350,000 to 500,000 distinct CDR3 sequences, roughly 18% recorded once. The gene calls are TRBV20-1 and TRBJ2-3; D gene ambiguous. The material sequenced was PBMCs or a T cell subset sorted from them (not recorded which). The receptor's source is a man aged 18 to 29 who had mild COVID-19 (a few samples of this study predate the infection). Cell type and time point are not known. The CDR3 bases are TGCAGTGCTAGAGAGAGCAGCGCTAGCACAGATACGCAGTATTTT. Translation: CSARESSASTDTQYF.